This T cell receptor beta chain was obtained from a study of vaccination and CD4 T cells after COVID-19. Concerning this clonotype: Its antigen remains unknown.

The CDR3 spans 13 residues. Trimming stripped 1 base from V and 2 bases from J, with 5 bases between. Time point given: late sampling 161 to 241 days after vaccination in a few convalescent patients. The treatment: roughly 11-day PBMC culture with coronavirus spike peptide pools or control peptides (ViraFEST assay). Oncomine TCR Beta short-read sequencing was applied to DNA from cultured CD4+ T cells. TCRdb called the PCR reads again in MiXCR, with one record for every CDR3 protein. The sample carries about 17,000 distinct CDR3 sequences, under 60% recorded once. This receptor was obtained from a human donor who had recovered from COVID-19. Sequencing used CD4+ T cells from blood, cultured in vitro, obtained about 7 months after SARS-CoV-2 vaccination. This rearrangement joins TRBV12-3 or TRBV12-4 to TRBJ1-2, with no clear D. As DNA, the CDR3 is TGTGCCAGCAGTTTAGGGCAGAACTATGGCTACACCTTC. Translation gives CASSLGQNYGYTF.